These T cell receptor beta chains were read from a single sample in a study of blood T cell repertoires in COVID-19. Sequencing was performed with immunoSEQ multiplex PCR; in TCRdb, only in-frame clones are kept and a portion is missing. The profile shows about 160,000 clones, around nine tenths of them singletons. The sequenced sample consisted of PBMCs or T cells enriched from blood (not recorded which). These receptors were taken from a woman aged 50 to 65 who had recovered from COVID-19. CDR3s include the opening cysteine and the closing phenylalanine or tryptophan. D genes are given only for firm matches. Not every row has a clone size; where given, it reads once, few, many or a size class.

>.|TRBJ1-1|.|TRBV11-3
CASSLVAGGEGRTFF
TGTGCCAGCAGCTTAGTGGCGGGTGGTGAGGGTCGTACTTTCTTT
>.|TRBJ2-5|TRBD2|TRBV14
CASSQRTSGGSSQETQYF
TGTGCCAGCAGCCAGAGGACTAGCGGGGGTTCTTCTCAAGAGACCCAGTACTTC
>few|TRBJ2-3|.|TRBV11-3
CASSRWQGNTDTQYF
TGTGCCAGCAGCCGATGGCAGGGGAACACAGATACGCAGTATTTT
>.|TRBJ1-2|.|TRBV30
CASTSWEGSGYTF
TGTGCCTCGACGTCGTGGGAAGGGAGTGGCTACACCTTC
>.|TRBJ1-5|.|TRBV7-2
CASSTYSNQPQHF
TGTGCCAGCAGCACATATAGCAATCAGCCCCAGCATTTT
>.|TRBJ2-1|.|TRBV10-3
CAITLGARSGNEQFF
TGTGCCATCACTTTGGGGGCTAGGTCGGGCAATGAGCAGTTCTTC
>.|TRBJ2-7|TRBD2|TRBV4-3
CASSHQRGSGYEQYF
TGCGCCAGCAGCCACCAGCGGGGTTCGGGCTACGAGCAGTACTTC
>.|TRBJ1-5|TRBD1|TRBV19
CASHRDRVNQPQHF
TGTGCCAGTCACCGGGACAGGGTAAATCAGCCCCAGCATTTT
>.|TRBJ1-1|.|TRBV6-5
CASGDNMMNTEAFF
TGTGCCAGCGGAGATAATATGATGAACACTGAAGCTTTCTTT
>.|TRBJ1-5|TRBD1|TRBV7-8
CASSNRDRGNQPQHF
TGTGCCAGCAGCAACCGGGACAGGGGCAATCAGCCCCAGCATTTT
>.|TRBJ1-5|.|TRBV18
CASSPPRTGPQPQHF
TGTGCCAGCTCACCCCCTCGCACAGGGCCCCAGCCCCAGCATTTT
>.|TRBJ2-7|TRBD1|TRBV18
CASSYTGGNPYEQYF
TGTGCCAGCTCATACACAGGGGGGAATCCCTACGAGCAGTACTTC
>many|TRBJ1-2|.|TRBV27
CASRALLAGDGYTF
TGTGCCAGCCGGGCCCTATTAGCGGGGGATGGCTACACCTTC
>.|TRBJ1-2|.|TRBV6-2/TRBV6-3
CASSPQGFNGYTF
TGTGCCAGCAGTCCACAGGGTTTCAATGGCTACACCTTC
>.|TRBJ2-7|TRBD2|TRBV29-1
CSVGGRGTSYEQYF
TGCAGCGTTGGTGGGCGGGGGACCTCCTACGAGCAGTACTTC
>.|TRBJ1-2|TRBD1|TRBV4-3
CASSHSQGNGYTF
TGCGCCAGCAGCCATTCACAGGGGAATGGCTACACCTTC
>.|TRBJ2-5|TRBD2|TRBV6-5
CASSRGSGAETQYF
TGTGCCAGCAGTAGGGGTAGCGGGGCAGAGACCCAGTACTTC
>.|TRBJ1-5|TRBD1|TRBV19
CASSIGPGDRLNQPQHF
TGTGCCAGTAGTATCGGTCCGGGGGACAGGCTCAATCAGCCCCAGCATTTT
>.|TRBJ1-2|TRBD1|TRBV6-1
CASSEGTGGSDGYTF
TGTGCCAGCAGTGAAGGGACAGGGGGCTCGGATGGCTACACCTTC
>.|TRBJ1-6|TRBD1|TRBV7-8
CASSPRGGTYNSPLHF
TGTGCCAGCAGCCCCCGAGGGGGCACCTATAATTCACCCCTCCACTTT
>.|TRBJ2-2|TRBD1|TRBV2
CASIPRTGKTGELFF
TGTGCCAGCATCCCCCGGACAGGGAAGACCGGGGAGCTGTTTTTT
>.|TRBJ2-1|TRBD2|TRBV7-3
CASSLTGRLAGAGYNEQFF
TGTGCCAGCAGCTTAACAGGTCGACTAGCGGGGGCGGGTTACAATGAGCAGTTCTTC
>.|TRBJ1-2|.|TRBV19
CASSIVGSPNYGYTF
TGTGCCAGTAGTATAGTGGGCAGCCCTAACTATGGCTACACCTTC
>.|TRBJ1-3|.|TRBV7-2
CASSLQSSTGNTIYF
TGTGCCAGCAGCTTACAGTCCTCGACTGGAAACACCATATATTTT
>.|TRBJ2-2|.|TRBV18
CASSPSRGLSGELFF
TGTGCCAGCTCACCATCAAGGGGCCTAAGCGGGGAGCTGTTTTTT
>.|TRBJ2-7|.|TRBV30
CACLNWGHYEQYF
TGTGCCTGCCTGAATTGGGGCCACTACGAGCAGTACTTC
>.|TRBJ2-3|TRBD2|TRBV15
CATRVAGELDTQYF
TGTGCCACCAGGGTAGCGGGGGAACTAGATACGCAGTATTTT
>few|TRBJ2-7|TRBD1|TRBV5-1
CASSQRQGGDEQYF
TGCGCCAGCAGCCAACGACAGGGGGGCGACGAGCAGTACTTC
>.|TRBJ1-1|TRBD1|TRBV11-2
CASSSPTGGDTEAFF
TGTGCCAGCAGCTCGCCTACAGGGGGGGACACTGAAGCTTTCTTT
>.|TRBJ1-2|TRBD1|TRBV5-4
CASSTRDSSYGYTF
TGTGCCAGCAGCACTAGGGACAGTTCCTATGGCTACACCTTC
>.|TRBJ1-3|.|TRBV7-2
CASSLVMMGAGNTIYF
TGTGCCAGCAGCTTAGTTATGATGGGGGCAGGAAACACCATATATTTT
>.|TRBJ2-5|TRBD2|TRBV6-2/TRBV6-3
CASSGTSGGPETQYF
TGTGCCAGCAGTGGGACTAGCGGTGGCCCAGAGACCCAGTACTTC
>.|TRBJ2-1|.|TRBV19
CASSSSPTEQFF
TGTGCCAGTAGTTCTAGCCCAACTGAGCAGTTCTTC
>.|TRBJ1-1|.|TRBV27
CASSLRGAGTEAFF
TGTGCCAGCAGTTTACGGGGGGCAGGGACTGAAGCTTTCTTT
>.|TRBJ1-3|.|TRBV7-9
CASSFETGDTIYF
TGTGCCAGCAGCTTTGAGACGGGGGACACCATATATTTT
>.|TRBJ1-4|.|TRBV12-2
CASRPRGATNEKLFF
TGTGCAAGTCGCCCCCGGGGGGCAACTAATGAAAAACTGTTTTTT
>.|TRBJ2-1|TRBD2|TRBV5-1
CASSLGNLAGGTYNEQFF
TGCGCCAGCAGCTTGGGCAACTTAGCGGGGGGCACCTACAATGAGCAGTTCTTC
>.|TRBJ1-1|.|TRBV12-3/TRBV12-4
CASSPRGTEAFF
TGTGCCAGCAGTCCGCGGGGAACTGAAGCTTTCTTT
>.|TRBJ1-2|.|TRBV3-1/TRBV3-2
CASSQGGNYGYTF
TGTGCCAGCAGCCAGGGAGGGAACTATGGCTACACCTTC
>.|TRBJ1-1|.|TRBV21-1
CAIKPGQLNTEAFF
TGTGCCATCAAACCGGGACAGCTGAACACTGAAGCTTTCTTT
>.|TRBJ2-7|.|TRBV9
CASSVGLFSYEQYF
TGTGCCAGCAGCGTAGGGCTGTTCTCCTACGAGCAGTACTTC
>.|TRBJ2-2|.|TRBV6-5
CASSYLSNTGELFF
TGTGCCAGCAGTTACCTCTCTAACACCGGGGAGCTGTTTTTT